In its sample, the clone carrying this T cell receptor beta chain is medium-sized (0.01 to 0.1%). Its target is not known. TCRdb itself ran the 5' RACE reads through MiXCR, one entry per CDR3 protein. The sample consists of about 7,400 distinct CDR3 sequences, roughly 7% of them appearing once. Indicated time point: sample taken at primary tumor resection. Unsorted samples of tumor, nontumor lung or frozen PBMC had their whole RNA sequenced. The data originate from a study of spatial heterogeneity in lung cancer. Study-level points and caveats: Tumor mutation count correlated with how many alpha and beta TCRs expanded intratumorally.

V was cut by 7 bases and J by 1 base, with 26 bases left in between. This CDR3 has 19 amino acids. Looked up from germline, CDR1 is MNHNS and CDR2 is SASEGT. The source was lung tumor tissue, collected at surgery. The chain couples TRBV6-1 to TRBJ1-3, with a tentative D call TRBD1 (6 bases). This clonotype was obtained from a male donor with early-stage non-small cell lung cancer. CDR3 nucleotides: TGTGCCAGCACCCTACAGGGAGCGCTTCAGGGTGGATCTGGAAACACCATATATTTT. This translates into CASTLQGALQGGSGNTIYF.